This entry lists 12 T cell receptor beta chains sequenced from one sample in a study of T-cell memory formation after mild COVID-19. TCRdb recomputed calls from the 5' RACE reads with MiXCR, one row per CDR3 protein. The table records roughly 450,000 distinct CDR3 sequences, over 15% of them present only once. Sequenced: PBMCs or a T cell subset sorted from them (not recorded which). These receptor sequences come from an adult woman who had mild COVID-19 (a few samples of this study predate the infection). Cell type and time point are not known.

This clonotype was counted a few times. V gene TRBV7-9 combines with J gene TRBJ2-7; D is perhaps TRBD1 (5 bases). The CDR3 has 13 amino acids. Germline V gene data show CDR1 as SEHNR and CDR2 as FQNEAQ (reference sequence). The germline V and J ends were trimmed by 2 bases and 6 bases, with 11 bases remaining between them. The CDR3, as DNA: TGTGCCAGCAGCTTACATACAGGCGGCGAGCAGTACTTC. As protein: CASSLHTGGEQYF.

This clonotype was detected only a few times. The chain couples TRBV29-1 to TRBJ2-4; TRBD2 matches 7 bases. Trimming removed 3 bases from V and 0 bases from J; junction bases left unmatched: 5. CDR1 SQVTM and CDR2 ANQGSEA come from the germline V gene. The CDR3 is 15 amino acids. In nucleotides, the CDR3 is TGCAGCGTTGACGAGAGCGGGAAAGCCAAAAACATTCAGTACTTC. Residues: CSVDESGKAKNIQYF.

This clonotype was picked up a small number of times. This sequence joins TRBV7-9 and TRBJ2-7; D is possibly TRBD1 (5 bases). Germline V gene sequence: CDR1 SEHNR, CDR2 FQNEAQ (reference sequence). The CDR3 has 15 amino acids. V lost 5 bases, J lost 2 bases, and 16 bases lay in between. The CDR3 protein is CASSLHTIGAYEQYF. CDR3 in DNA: TGTGCCAGCAGCCTACATACTATAGGGGCCTACGAGCAGTACTTC.

The CDR3 nucleotides read TGTGCCAGCAGCTCCTTTCCGGAGACCCAGTACTTC. Its protein is CASSSFPETQYF. V and J are TRBV3-1 and TRBJ2-5; no clear D. The CDR3 is made up of 12 amino acids. Looked up from germline, CDR1 is LGHDT and CDR2 is YNNKEL (reference sequence). Trimming pared 5 bases from V and 5 bases from J, leaving 9 bases between.

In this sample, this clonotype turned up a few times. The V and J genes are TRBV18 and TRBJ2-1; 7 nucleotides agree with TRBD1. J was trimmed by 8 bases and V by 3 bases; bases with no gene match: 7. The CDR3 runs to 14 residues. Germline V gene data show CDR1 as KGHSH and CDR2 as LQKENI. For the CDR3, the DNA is TGTGCCAGCTCACCGCAGACAGGGTACGATGAGCAGTTCTTC. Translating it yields CASSPQTGYDEQFF.

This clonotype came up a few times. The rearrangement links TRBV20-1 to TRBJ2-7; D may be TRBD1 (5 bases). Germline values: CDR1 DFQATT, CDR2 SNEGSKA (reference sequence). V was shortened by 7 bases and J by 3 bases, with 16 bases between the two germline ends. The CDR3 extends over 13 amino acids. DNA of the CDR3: TGCAGTGGCCAGCAGGGTACGAGCTACGAGCAGTACTTC. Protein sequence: CSGQQGTSYEQYF.

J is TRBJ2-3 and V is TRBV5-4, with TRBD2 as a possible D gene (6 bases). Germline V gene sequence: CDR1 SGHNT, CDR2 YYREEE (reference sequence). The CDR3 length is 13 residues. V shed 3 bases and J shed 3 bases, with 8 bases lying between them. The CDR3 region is CASSWGLTDTQYF. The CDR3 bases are TGTGCCAGCAGCTGGGGACTGACAGATACGCAGTATTTT.

CDR3 DNA sequence: TGCGCCAGCAGCCATCGGGACTATGGCTACACCTTC. This gives the protein CASSHRDYGYTF. The chain is built from TRBV4-1 and TRBJ1-2; D ambiguous. Germline CDR1 and CDR2: MGHRA and YSYEKL. This CDR3 comprises 12 residues. The germline V and J ends were trimmed by 3 bases and 3 bases, with 5 bases remaining between them.

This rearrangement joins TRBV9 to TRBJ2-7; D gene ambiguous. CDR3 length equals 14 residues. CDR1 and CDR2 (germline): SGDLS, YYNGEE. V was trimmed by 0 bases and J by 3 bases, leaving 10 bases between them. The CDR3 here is CASSVEAEGYEQYF. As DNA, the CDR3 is TGTGCCAGCAGCGTAGAGGCAGAAGGCTACGAGCAGTACTTC.

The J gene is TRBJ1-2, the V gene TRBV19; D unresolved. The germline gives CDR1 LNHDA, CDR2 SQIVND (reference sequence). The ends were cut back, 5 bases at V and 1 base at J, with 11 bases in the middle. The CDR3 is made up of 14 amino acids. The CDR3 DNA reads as TGTGCCAGTAGTCCCTTTAGCGATAACTATGGCTACACCTTC. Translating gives CASSPFSDNYGYTF. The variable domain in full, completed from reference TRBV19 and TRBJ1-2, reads DGGITQSPKYLFRKEGQNVTLSCEQNLNHDAMYWYRQDPGQGLRLIYYSQIVNDFQKGDIAEGYSVSREKKESFPLTVTSAQKNPTAFYLCASSPFSDNYGYTFGSGTRLTVV.

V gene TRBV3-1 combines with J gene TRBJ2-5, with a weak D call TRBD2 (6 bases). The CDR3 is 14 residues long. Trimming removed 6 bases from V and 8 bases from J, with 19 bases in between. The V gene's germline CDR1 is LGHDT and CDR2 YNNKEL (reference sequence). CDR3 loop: CASRPPGLLGTQYF. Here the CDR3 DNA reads TGTGCCAGCAGGCCTCCGGGACTCCTGGGAACCCAGTACTTC.

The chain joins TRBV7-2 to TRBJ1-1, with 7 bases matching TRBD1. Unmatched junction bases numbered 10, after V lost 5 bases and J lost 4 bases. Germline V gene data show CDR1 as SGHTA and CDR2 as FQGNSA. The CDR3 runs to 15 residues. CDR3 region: CASSPAQGVGTEAFF. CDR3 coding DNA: TGTGCCAGCAGCCCAGCCCAGGGGGTCGGCACTGAAGCTTTCTTT.